This TCR beta chain was recovered during a study of T cell changes during pregnancy in multiple sclerosis. Some clones are missing from TCRdb's copy, which holds only in-frame ones; the method was immunoSEQ multiplex PCR. Here the sample spans more than 70,000 clones, 91% being singletons. Material: peripheral blood, obtained after pregnancy. The receptor was isolated from a female donor in good health, enrolled as a control in a pregnancy study.

The CDR3 nucleotides are TGTGCCAGCAGTGTAGGGACAGATTACAATGAGCAGTTCTTC. It is translated as CASSVGTDYNEQFF. The chain joins TRBV6-4 to TRBJ2-1; 7 nucleotides line up with TRBD1. The CDR3 is 14 residues long. Germline V CDR1 and CDR2: MRHNA, SNTAGT. After removal of 4 bases from V and 4 bases from J, the junction contained 4 bases not matched to a gene.